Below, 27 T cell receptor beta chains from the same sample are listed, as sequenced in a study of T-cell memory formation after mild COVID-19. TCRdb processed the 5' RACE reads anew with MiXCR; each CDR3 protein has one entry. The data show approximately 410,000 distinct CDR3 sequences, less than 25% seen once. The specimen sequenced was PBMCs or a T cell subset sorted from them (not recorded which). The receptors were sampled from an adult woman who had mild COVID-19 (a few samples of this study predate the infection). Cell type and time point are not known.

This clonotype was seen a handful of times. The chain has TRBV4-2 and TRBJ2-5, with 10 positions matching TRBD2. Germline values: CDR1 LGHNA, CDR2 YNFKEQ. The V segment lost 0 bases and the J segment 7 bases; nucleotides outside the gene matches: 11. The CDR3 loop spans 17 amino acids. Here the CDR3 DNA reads TGTGCCAGCAGCCAAGATTATAGGCCTAGCGGGGGCGGGACCCAGTACTTC. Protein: CASSQDYRPSGGGTQYF.

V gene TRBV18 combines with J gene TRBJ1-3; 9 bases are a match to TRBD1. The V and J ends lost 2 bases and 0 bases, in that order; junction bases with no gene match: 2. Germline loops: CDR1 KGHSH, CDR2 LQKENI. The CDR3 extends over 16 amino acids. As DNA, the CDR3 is TGTGCCAGCTCACCAATGGGACAGGGCTCTGGAAACACCATATATTTT. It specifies CASSPMGQGSGNTIYF.

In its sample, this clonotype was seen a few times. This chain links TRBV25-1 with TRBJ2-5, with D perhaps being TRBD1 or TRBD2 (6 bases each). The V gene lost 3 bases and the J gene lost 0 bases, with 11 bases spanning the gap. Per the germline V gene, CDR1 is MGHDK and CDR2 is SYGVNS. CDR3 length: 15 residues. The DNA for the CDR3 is TGTGCCAGCAGTGACGGGGGACACCACCAAGAGACCCAGTACTTC. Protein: CASSDGGHHQETQYF.

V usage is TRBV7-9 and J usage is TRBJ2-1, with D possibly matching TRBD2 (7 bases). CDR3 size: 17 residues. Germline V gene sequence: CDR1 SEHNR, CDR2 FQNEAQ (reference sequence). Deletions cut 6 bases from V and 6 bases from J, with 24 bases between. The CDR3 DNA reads TGTGCCAGCAGTGGGCCGGGACTAAACACGGGGGCCAATGAGCAGTTCTTC. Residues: CASSGPGLNTGANEQFF.

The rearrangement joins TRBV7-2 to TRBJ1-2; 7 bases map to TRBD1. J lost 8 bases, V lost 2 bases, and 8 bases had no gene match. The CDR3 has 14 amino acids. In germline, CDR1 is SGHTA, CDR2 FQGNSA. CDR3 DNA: TGTGCCAGCAGCTTACAGGTGACAGGGATCGGCTACACCTTC. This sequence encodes CASSLQVTGIGYTF.

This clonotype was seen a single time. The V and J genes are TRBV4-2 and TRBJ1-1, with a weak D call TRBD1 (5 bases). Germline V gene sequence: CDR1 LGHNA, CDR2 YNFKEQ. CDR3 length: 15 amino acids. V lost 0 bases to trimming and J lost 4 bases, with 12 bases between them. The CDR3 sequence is CASSQDYQGGTEAFF. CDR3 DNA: TGTGCCAGCAGCCAAGATTACCAGGGCGGCACTGAAGCTTTCTTT.

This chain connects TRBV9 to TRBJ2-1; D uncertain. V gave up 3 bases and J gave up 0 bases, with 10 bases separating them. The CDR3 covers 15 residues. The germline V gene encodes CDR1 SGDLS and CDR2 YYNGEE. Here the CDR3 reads CASSADGSSYNEQFF. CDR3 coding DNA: TGTGCCAGCAGCGCAGACGGTAGCTCCTACAATGAGCAGTTCTTC.

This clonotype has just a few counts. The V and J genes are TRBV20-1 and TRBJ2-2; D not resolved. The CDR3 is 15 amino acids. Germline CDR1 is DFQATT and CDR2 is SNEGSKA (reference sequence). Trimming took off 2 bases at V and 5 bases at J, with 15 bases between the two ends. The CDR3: CSARQDPPKTGELFF. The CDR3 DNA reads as TGCAGTGCTAGACAGGACCCCCCAAAAACCGGGGAGCTGTTTTTT.

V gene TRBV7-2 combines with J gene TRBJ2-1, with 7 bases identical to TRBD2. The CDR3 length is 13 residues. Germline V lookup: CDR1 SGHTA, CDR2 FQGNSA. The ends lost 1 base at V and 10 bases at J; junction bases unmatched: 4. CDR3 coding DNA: TGTGCCAGCAGCTTAGGCCCGGGAGGCGAGCAGTTCTTC. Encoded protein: CASSLGPGGEQFF.

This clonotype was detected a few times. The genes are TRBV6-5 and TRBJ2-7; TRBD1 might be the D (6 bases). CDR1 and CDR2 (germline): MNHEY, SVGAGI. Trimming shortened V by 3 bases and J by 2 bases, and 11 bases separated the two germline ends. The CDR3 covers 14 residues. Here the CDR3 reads CASSYGRGTYEQYF. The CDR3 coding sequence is TGTGCCAGCAGTTATGGCAGGGGCACCTACGAGCAGTACTTC.

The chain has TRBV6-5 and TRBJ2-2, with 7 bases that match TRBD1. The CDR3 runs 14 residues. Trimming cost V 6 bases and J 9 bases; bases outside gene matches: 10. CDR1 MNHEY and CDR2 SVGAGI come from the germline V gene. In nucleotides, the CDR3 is TGTGCCAGCAGGCGGACAGGAGGAATAAGGGAGCTGTTTTTT. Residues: CASRRTGGIRELFF.

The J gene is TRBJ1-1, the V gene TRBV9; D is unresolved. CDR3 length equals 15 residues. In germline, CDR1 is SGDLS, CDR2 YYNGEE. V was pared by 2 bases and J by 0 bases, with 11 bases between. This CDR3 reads CASSVNSALNTEAFF. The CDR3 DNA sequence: TGTGCCAGCAGCGTGAACAGCGCCCTGAACACTGAAGCTTTCTTT.

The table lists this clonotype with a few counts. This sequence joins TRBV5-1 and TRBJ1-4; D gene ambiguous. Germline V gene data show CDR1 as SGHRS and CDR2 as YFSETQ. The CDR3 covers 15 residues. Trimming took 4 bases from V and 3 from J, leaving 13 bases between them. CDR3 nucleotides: TGCGCCAGCAGCCCCTCGGTGGGATCTAATGAAAAACTGTTTTTT. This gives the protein CASSPSVGSNEKLFF.

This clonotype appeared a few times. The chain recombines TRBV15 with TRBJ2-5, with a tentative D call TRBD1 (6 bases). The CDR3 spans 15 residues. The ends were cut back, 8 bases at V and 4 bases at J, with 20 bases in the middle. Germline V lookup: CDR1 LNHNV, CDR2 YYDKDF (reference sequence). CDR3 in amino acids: CATRHRVQGLETQYF. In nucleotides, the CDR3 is TGTGCCACCCGCCACCGGGTCCAGGGGTTAGAGACCCAGTACTTC.

Written as DNA, the CDR3 is TGTGCCTCGCCCGTCCTGCAGGGTTTAACCTATGGCTACACCTTC. It yields the protein CASPVLQGLTYGYTF. This rearrangement joins TRBV6-8 to TRBJ1-2, with a possible D match to TRBD1 (5 bases). Germline values: CDR1 MNHGY, CDR2 SAAAGT. The CDR3 sequence is 15 residues long. V was pared by 11 bases and J by 4 bases, with 23 bases between.

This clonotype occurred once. CDR3 coding DNA: TGTGCCACCAGTGATTTTAGAGCCAGCAGCCCCATGGGGTACACCTTC. Protein sequence: CATSDFRASSPMGYTF. This chain joins TRBV24-1 and TRBJ1-2; D remains unclear. The CDR3 totals 16 residues. The V and J ends lost 1 base and 11 bases respectively, with 22 bases between them. Germline CDR1 is KGHDR and CDR2 is SFDVKD.

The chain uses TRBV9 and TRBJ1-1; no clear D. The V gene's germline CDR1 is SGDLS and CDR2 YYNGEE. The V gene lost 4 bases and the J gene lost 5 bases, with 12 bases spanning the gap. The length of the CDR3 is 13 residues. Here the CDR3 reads CASSLWVGTEAFF. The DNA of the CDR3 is TGTGCCAGCAGCCTTTGGGTGGGGACTGAAGCTTTCTTT.

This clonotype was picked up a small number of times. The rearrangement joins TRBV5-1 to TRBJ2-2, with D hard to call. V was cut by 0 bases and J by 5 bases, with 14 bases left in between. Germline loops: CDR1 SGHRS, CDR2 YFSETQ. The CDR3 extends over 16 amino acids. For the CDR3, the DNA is TGCGCCAGCAGCTTGGGGCAGCACGTGGGGACCGGGGAGCTGTTTTTT. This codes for CASSLGQHVGTGELFF.

The CDR3: CASSVWGQGSDTQYF. The CDR3 coding sequence is TGTGCCAGCAGCGTTTGGGGACAGGGTTCAGATACGCAGTATTTT. This chain uses TRBV9 with TRBJ2-3; the match to TRBD1 covers 9 bases. The germline V gene encodes CDR1 SGDLS and CDR2 YYNGEE. V gave up 2 bases and J gave up 4 bases; unmatched junction bases: 5. The length of the CDR3 is 15 residues.

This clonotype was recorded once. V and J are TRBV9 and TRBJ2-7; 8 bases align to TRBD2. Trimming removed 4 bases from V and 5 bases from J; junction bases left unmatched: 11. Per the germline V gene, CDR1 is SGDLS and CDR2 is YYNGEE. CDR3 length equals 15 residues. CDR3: CASSLGSAGAHEQYF. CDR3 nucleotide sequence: TGTGCCAGCAGCCTGGGGTCAGCGGGAGCCCACGAGCAGTACTTC.

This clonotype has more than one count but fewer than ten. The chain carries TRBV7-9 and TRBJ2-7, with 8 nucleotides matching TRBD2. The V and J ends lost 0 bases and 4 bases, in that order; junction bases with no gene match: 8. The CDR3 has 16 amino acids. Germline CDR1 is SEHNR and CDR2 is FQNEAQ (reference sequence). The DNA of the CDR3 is TGTGCCAGCAGCTTAGCCAGGAGCGGGAGTCGGTACGAGCAGTACTTC. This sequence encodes CASSLARSGSRYEQYF.

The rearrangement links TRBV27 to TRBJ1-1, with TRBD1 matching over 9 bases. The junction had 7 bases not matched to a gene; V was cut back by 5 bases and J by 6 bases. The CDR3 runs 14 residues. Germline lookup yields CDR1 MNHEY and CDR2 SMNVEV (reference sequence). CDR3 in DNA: TGTGCCAGCAGTCGTGACAGGGGGTACGCTGAAGCTTTCTTT. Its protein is CASSRDRGYAEAFF.

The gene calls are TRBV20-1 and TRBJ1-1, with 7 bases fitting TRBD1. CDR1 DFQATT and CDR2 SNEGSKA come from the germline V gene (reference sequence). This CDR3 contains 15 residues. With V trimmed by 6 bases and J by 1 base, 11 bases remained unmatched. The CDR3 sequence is CSALTLGQQNTEAFF. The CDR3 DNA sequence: TGCAGTGCCCTCACCCTGGGACAGCAGAACACTGAAGCTTTCTTT.

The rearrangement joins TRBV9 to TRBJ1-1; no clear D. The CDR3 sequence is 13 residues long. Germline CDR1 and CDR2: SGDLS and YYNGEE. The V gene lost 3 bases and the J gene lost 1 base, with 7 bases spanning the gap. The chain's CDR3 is CASSDAWNTEAFF. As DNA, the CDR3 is TGTGCCAGCAGCGACGCATGGAACACTGAAGCTTTCTTT.

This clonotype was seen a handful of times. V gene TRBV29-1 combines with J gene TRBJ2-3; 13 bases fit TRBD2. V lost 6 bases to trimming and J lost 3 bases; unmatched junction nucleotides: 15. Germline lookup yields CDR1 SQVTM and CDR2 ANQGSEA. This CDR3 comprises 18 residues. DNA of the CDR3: TGCAGCGTACGCGGACTAGCGGGAGAAAGATGGTTTACAGATACGCAGTATTTT. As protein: CSVRGLAGERWFTDTQYF.

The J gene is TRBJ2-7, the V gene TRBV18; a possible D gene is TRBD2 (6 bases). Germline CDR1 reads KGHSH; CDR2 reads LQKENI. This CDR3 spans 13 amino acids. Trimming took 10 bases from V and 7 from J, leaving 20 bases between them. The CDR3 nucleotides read TGTGCCACACGGTGGGGGGAGAGATATGAGCAGTACTTC. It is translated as CATRWGERYEQYF.

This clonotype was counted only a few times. The chain's CDR3 is CASSQGQGNNSPLHF. CDR3 coding DNA: TGTGCCAGCAGCCAAGGGCAGGGCAATAATTCACCCCTCCACTTT. V and J are TRBV4-2 and TRBJ1-6, with D tentatively TRBD1 (5 bases). CDR1 LGHNA and CDR2 YNFKEQ come from the germline V gene. This CDR3 has 15 amino acids. Trimming shortened V by 1 base and J by 5 bases, and 9 bases separated the two germline ends.